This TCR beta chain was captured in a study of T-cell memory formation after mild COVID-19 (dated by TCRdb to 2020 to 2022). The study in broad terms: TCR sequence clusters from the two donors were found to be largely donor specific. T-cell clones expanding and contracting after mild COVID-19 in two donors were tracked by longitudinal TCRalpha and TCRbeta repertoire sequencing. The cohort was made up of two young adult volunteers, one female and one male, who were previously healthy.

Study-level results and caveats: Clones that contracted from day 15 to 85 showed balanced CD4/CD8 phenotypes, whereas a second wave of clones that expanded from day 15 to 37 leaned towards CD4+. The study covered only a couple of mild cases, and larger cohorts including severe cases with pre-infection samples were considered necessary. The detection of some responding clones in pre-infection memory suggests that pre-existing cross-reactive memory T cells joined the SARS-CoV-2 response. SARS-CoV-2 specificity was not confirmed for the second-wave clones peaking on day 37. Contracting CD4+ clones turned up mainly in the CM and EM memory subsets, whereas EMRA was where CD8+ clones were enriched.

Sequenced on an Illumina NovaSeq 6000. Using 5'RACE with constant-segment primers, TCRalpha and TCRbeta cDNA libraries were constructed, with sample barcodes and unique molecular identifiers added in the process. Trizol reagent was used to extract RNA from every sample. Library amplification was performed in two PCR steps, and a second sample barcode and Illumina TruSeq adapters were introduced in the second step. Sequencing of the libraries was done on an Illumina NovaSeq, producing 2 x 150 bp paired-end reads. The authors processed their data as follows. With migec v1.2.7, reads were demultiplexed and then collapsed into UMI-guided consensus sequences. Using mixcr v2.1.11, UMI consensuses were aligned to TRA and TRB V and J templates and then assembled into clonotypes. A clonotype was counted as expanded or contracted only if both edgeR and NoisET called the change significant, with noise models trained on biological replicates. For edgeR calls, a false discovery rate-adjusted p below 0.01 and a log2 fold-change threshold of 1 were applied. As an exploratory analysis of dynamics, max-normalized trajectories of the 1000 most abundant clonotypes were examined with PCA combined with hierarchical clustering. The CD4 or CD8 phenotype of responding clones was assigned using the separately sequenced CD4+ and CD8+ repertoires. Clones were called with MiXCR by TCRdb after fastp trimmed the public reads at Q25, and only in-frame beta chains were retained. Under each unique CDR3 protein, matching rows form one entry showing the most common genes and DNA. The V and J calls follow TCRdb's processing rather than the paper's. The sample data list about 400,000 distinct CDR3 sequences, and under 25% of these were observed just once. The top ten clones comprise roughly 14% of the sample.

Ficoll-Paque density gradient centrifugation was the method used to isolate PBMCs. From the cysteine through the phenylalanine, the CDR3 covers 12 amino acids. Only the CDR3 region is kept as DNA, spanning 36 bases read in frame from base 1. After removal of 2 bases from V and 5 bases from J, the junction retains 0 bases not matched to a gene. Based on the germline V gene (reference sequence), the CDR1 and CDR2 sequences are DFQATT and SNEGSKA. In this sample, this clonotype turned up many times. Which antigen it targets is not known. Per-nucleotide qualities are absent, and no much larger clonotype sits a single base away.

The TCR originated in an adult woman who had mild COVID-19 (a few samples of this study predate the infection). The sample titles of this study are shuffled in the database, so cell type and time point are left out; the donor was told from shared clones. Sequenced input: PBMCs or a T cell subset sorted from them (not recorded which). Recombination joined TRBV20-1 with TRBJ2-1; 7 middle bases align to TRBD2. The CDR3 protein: CSARLADNEQFF. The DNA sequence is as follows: TGCAGTGCTAGACTAGCGGACAATGAGCAGTTCTTC.